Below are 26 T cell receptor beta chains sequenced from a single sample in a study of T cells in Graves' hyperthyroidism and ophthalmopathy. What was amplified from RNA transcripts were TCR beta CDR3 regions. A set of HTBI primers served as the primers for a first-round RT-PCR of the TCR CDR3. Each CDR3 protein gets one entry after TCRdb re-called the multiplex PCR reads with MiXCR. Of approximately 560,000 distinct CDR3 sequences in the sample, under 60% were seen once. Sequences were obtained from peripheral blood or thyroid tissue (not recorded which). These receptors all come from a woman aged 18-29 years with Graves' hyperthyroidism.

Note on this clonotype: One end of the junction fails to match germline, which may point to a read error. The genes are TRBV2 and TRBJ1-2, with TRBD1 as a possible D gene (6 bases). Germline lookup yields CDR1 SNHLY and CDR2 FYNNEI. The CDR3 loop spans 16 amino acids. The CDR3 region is CAISELMTTGGDGYTF. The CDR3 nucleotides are TGTGCCATCAGTGAACTAATGACGACAGGTGGAGATGGCTACACCTTC.

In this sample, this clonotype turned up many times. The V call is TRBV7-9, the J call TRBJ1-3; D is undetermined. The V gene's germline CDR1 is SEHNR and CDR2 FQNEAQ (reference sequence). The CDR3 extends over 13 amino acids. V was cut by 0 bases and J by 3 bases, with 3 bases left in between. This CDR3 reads CASSLALGNTIYF. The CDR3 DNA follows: TGTGCCAGCAGCTTAGCTCTTGGAAACACCATATATTTT.

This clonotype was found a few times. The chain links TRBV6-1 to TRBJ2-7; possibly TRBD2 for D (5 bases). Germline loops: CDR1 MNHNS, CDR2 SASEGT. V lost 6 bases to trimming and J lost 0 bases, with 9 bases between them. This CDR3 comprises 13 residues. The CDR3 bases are TGTGCCAGCAGCCGCGACTACTCCTACGAGCAGTACTTC. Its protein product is CASSRDYSYEQYF.

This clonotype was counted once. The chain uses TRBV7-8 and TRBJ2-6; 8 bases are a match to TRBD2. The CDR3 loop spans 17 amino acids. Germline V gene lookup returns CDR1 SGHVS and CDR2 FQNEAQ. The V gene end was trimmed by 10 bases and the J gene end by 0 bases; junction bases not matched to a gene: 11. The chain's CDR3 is CANRSAGADSGANVLTF. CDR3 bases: TGTGCCAACAGATCAGCGGGGGCCGACTCTGGGGCCAACGTCCTGACTTTC. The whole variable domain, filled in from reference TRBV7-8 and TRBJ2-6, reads GAGVSQSPRYKVAKRGQDVALRCDPISGHVSLFWYQQALGQGPEFLTYFQNEAQLDKSGLPSDRFFAERPEGSVSTLKIQRTQQEDSAVYLCANRSAGADSGANVLTFGAGSRLTVL.

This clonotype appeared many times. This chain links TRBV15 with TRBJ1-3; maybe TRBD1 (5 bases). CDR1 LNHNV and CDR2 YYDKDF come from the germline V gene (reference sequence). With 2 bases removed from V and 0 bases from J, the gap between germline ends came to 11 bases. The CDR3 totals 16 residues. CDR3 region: CATSRLDSYSGNTIYF. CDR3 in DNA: TGTGCCACCAGCAGACTAGACAGTTACTCTGGAAACACCATATATTTT.

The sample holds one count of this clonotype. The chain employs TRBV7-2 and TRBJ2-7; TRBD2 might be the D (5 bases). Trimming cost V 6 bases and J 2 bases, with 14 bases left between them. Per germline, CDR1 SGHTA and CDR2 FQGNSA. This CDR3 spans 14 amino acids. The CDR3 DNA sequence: TGTGCCAGCAGTGACGGGATAGTAACCTACGAGCAGTACTTC. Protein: CASSDGIVTYEQYF.

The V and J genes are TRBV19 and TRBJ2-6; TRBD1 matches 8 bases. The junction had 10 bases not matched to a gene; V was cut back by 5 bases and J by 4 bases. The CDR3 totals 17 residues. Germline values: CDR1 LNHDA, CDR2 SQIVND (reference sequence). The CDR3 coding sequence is TGTGCCAGTAGTTTGTGGGACAGGCAATCCGGGGCCAACGTCCTGACTTTC. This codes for CASSLWDRQSGANVLTF.

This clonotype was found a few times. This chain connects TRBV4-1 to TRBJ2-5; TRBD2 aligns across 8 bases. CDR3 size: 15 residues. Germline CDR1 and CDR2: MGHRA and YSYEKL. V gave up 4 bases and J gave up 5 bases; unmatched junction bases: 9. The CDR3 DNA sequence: TGCGCCAGCAGCCTCCAAACGGGAGGGTGGGAGACCCAGTACTTC. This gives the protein CASSLQTGGWETQYF.

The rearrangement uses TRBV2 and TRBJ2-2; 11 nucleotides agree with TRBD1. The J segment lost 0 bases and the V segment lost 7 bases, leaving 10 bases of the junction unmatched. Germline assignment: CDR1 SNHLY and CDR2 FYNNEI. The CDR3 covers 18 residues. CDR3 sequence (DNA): TGTGCCAGCACCTCGGGACAGGGGGGTTTGCCGAACACCGGGGAGCTGTTTTTT. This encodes CASTSGQGGLPNTGELFF.

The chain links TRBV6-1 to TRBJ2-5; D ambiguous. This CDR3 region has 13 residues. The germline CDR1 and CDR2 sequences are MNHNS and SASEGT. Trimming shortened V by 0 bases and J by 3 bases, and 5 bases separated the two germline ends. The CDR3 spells CASSEAEEETQYF. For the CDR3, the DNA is TGTGCCAGCAGTGAAGCTGAGGAAGAGACCCAGTACTTC.

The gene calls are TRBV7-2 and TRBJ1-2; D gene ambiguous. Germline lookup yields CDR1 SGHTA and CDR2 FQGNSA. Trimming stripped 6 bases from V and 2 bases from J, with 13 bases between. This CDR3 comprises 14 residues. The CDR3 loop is CASSSPPRNYGYTF. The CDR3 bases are TGTGCCAGCAGTTCCCCCCCGCGGAACTATGGCTACACCTTC. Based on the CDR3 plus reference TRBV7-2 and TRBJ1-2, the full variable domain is GAGVSQSPSNKVTEKGKDVELRCDPISGHTALYWYRQSLGQGLEFLIYFQGNSAPDKSGLPSDRFSAERTGGSVSTLTIQRTQQEDSAVYLCASSSPPRNYGYTFGSGTRLTVV.

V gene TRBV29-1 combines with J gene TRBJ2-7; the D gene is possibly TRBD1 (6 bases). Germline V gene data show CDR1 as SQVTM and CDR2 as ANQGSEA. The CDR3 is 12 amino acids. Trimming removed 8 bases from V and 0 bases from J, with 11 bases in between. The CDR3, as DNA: TGCAGCCCGACAGGAAGCTCCTACGAGCAGTACTTC. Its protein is CSPTGSSYEQYF.

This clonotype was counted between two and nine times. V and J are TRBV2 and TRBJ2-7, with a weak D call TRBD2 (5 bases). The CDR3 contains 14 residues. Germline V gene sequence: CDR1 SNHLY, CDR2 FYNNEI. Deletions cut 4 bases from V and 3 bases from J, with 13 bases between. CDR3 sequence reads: CASSARGSVYEQYF. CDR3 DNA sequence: TGTGCCAGCAGTGCCCGGGGTAGCGTCTACGAGCAGTACTTC.

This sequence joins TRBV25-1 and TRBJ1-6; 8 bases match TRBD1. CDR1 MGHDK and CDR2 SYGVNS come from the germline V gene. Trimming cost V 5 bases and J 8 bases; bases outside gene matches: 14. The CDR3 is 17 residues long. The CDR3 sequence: CASSYLIGRGLDSPLHF. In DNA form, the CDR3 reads TGTGCCAGCAGTTACTTAATCGGCAGGGGGCTTGATTCACCCCTCCACTTT.

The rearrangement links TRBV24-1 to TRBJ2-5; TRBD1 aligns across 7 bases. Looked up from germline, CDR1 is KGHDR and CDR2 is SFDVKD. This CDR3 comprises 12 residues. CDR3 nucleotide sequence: TGTGACCCCGGACAGGTGGTCGAGACCCAGTACTTC. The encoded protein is CDPGQVVETQYF.

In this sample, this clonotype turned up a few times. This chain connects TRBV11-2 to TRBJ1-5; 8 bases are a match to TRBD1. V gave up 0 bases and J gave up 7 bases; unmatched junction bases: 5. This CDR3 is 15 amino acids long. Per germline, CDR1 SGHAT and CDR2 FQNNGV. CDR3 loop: CASSLEDRAGQPQHF. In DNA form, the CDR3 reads TGTGCCAGCAGCTTAGAGGACAGGGCCGGGCAGCCCCAGCATTTT. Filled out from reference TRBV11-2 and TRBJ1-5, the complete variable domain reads EAGVAQSPRYKIIEKRQSVAFWCNPISGHATLYWYQQILGQGPKLLIQFQNNGVVDDSQLPKDRFSAERLKGVDSTLKIQPAKLEDSAVYLCASSLEDRAGQPQHFGDGTRLSIL.

CDR3 region: CASSLRPGPMETQYF. CDR3 DNA sequence: TGTGCCAGCAGCTTAAGACCGGGCCCGATGGAGACCCAGTACTTC. This chain joins TRBV11-1 and TRBJ2-5; no definite D call. Trimming shortened V by 2 bases and J by 5 bases, and 15 bases separated the two germline ends. The CDR3 sequence is 15 residues long. Germline V CDR1 and CDR2: SGHAT, FQDESV (reference sequence).

The CDR3 is CSVEGLGQGFHEQYF. CDR3 coding DNA: TGCAGCGTTGAAGGTTTGGGACAGGGGTTCCACGAGCAGTACTTC. The chain joins TRBV29-1 to TRBJ2-7; 10 bases are shared with TRBD1. Germline values: CDR1 SQVTM, CDR2 ANQGSEA. Trimming cost V 1 base and J 5 bases; bases outside gene matches: 8. The CDR3 is 15 residues long.

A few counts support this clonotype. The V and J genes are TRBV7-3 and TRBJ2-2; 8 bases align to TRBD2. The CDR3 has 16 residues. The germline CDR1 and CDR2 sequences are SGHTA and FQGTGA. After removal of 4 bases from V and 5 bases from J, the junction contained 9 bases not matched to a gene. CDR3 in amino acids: CASSSLGTRRTGELFF. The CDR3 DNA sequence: TGTGCCAGCAGCTCACTCGGGACTAGAAGGACCGGGGAGCTGTTTTTT.

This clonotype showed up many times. Here the CDR3 DNA reads TGTGCCAGCAATCGGGAACATAGCAATCAGCCCCAGCATTTT. This translates into CASNREHSNQPQHF. The rearrangement links TRBV2 to TRBJ1-5; unclear D gene. V was clipped by 7 bases and J by 0 bases, with 10 bases between them. Germline V gene sequence: CDR1 SNHLY, CDR2 FYNNEI. The CDR3 totals 14 residues.

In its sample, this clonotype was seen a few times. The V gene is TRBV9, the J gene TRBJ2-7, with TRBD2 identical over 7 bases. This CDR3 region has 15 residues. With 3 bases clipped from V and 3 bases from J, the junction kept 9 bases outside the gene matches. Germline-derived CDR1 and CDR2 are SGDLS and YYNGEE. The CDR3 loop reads CASSAGRGLDYEQYF. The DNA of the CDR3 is TGTGCCAGCAGCGCAGGGCGAGGACTAGACTACGAGCAGTACTTC.

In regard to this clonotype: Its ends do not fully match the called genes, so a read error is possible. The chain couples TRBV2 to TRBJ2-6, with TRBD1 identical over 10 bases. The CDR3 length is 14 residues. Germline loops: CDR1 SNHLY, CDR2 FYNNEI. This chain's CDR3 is CASMADRGANVLIF. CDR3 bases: TGTGCCAGCATGGCGGACAGGGGGGCCAACGTCCTGATTTTC. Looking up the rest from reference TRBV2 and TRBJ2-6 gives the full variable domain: EPEVTQTPSHQVTQMGQEVILRCVPISNHLYFYWYRQILGQKVEFLVSFYNNEISEKSEIFDDQFSVERPDGSNFTLKIRSTKLEDSAMYFCASMADRGANVLIFGAGSRLTVL.

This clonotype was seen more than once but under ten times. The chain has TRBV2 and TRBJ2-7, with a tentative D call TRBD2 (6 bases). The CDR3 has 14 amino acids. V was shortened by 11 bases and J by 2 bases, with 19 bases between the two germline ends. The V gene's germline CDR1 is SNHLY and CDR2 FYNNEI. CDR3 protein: CAWELGGRPYEQYF. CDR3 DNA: TGTGCCTGGGAGCTCGGAGGGAGGCCCTACGAGCAGTACTTC.

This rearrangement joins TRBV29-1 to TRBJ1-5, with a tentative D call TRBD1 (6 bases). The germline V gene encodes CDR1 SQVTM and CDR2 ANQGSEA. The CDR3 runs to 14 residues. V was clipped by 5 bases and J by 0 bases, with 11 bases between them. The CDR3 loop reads CSVRGGPSNQPQHF. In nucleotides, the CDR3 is TGCAGCGTTCGGGGGGGGCCTAGCAATCAGCCCCAGCATTTT.

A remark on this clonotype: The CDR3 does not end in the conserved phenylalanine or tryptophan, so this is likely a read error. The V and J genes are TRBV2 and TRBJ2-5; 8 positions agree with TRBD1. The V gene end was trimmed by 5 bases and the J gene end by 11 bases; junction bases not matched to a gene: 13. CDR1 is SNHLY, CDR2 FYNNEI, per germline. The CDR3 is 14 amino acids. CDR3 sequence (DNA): TGTGCCAGCAGTACGGGACAGGCCGGCGGGGAGCAGTACCTC. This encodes CASSTGQAGGEQYL.

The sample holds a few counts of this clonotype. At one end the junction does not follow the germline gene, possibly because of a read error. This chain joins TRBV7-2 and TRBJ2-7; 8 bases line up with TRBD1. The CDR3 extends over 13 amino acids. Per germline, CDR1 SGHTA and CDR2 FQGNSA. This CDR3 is CASSKGQAYEQYF. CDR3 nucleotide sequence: TGCGCCAGCAGCAAGGGACAGGCCTACGAGCAGTACTTC.